The rows below give T cell receptor beta chains drawn from one sample of a study of CD8 T cells in ankylosing spondylitis. TCRdb re-derived calls from the 5' RACE reads in MiXCR, one entry per CDR3 protein. In the table there are 200,000 to 300,000 distinct CDR3 sequences, roughly 25% of which are singletons. Material for sequencing was blood, either unsorted or a sorted T cell fraction (not recorded which). All receptors derive from a male donor with ankylosing spondylitis or in good health (not recorded which). The conserved cysteine and the conserved F or W are not part of the CDR3 here. Each record gives: J gene, clone size, V gene, CDR3 protein. Clone size is given for some rows only: seen once, a few or many times, or a class if the clone is expanded.

TRBJ1-5 many TRBV4-1 ASSQDLAALGPQH
TRBJ2-3 many TRBV15 ATSSKRGGTDTQY
TRBJ2-5 once TRBV29-1 SAFIQGPQETQY
TRBJ2-2 many TRBV18 ASSPFRSGNTGELF
TRBJ1-5 few TRBV12-3/TRBV12-4 ASSFGGYNQPQH
TRBJ2-6 many TRBV29-1 SVDYSGANVLT
TRBJ2-2 many TRBV25-1 ASSEWLNTGELF
TRBJ2-4 - TRBV6-1 ASSATTGDIQY
TRBJ1-1 many TRBV6-1 ASRQPGQAELRAF
TRBJ2-7 many TRBV20-1 SAKDSRTGGILQY
TRBJ1-5 many TRBV12-3/TRBV12-4 ASSLIDSYQPQH
TRBJ1-2 - TRBV20-1 SAEKTGGYGYT
TRBJ2-1 - TRBV12-3/TRBV12-4 ASTTRGLAGDNEQF